The T cell receptor beta chain under discussion was sequenced for a study of CD8 T cells in ankylosing spondylitis. Overall study results and limits: A TCR beta motif of roughly eight highly homologous variants appeared characteristic of ankylosing spondylitis blood. Disease-linked clones bore a CD8+ phenotype and were relatively rare in peripheral blood. Disease-associated clones were reportedly significantly overrepresented in matched ankylosing spondylitis synovial fluid.

Generation of TCR beta libraries employed quantitative 5'-RACE incorporating molecular barcodes. TCRdb reanalysed the 5' RACE reads using MiXCR and keeps one entry per CDR3 protein. The sample consists of approximately 300,000 distinct CDR3 sequences, less than 25% of them appearing once. The V end was cut by 8 bases, the J end by 4 bases, with 18 bases between. Germline V gene data show CDR1 as DFQATT and CDR2 as SNEGSKA (reference sequence). This CDR3 is 14 amino acids long. This clonotype was seen more than once but under ten times. Its antigen is unidentified. The chain has TRBV20-1 and TRBJ2-1; possible D gene TRBD2, 5 bases. The TCR was taken from a female donor with ankylosing spondylitis or in good health (not recorded which). The sequenced sample consisted of blood, either unsorted or a sorted T cell fraction (not recorded which). The CDR3 DNA follows: TGCAGTCTAACCCGGGAACGGGGTTACAATGAGCAGTTCTTC. Translated, it gives CSLTRERGYNEQFF.